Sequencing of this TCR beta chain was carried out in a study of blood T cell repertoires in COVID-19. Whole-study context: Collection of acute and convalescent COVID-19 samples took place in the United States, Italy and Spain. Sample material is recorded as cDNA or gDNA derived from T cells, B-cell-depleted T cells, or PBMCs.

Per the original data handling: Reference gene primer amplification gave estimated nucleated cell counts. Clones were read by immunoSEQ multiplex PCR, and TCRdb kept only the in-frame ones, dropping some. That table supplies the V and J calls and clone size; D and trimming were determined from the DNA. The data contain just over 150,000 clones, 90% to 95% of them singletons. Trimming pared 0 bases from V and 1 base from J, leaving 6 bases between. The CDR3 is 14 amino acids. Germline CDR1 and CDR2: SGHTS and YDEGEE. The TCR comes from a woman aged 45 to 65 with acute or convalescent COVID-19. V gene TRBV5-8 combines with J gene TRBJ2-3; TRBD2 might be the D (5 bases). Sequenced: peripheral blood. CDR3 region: CASSLGRGTDTQYF. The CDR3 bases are TGTGCCAGCAGCTTGGGGCGGGGCACAGATACGCAGTATTTT. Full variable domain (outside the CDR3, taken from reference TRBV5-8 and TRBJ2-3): EAGVTQSPTHLIKTRGQQATLRCSPISGHTSVYWYQQALGLGLQFLLWYDEGEERNRGNFPPRFSGRQFPNYSSELNVNALELEDSALYLCASSLGRGTDTQYFGPGTRLTVL.